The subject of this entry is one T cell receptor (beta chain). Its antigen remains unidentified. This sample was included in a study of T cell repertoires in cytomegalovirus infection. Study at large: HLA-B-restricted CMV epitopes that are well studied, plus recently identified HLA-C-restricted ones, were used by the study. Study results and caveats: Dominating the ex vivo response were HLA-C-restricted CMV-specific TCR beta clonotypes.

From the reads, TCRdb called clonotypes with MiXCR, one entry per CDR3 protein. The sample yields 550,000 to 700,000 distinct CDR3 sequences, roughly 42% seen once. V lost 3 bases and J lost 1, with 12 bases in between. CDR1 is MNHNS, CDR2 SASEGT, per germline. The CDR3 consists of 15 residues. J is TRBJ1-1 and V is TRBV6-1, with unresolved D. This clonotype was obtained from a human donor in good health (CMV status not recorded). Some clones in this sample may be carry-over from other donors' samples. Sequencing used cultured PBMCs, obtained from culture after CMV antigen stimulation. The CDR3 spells CASSESWLPNTEAFF. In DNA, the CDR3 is TGTGCCAGCAGTGAGTCGTGGTTGCCGAACACTGAAGCTTTCTTT.